The T cell receptor (beta chain) under discussion was sequenced for a study of T cell responses to AZD1222 COVID-19 vaccine. Study in general: Pooling was applied to second doses at about 4 or about 12 weeks.

Study results and caveats: Donor demographics were predominantly white British with a female majority; clonal diversity may be underestimated. Spike-spanning, vaccine-associated CD4 TCRs were dominant at 160-218 and 743-854. Reportedly, close to half of spike-specific TCRs are directed against unmutated variant regions.

The V and J ends lost 3 bases and 13 bases respectively, with 13 bases between them. The CDR3 contains 13 residues. Germline CDR1 is SEHNR and CDR2 is FQNEAQ (reference sequence). Notes on this clone: Its antigen remains unidentified.

Assay: immunoSEQ multiplex PCR; the TCRdb copy retains only in-frame clones and omits some. The sample contains approximately 73,000 clones, about 82% of which appear only once. V is TRBV7-9 and J is TRBJ2-6, with no clear D. This specimen consisted of peripheral blood, obtained on day 0 of AZD1222 vaccination. The TCR was taken from an adult in good health. Here the CDR3 reads CASSLLTPGVLTF. The CDR3 bases are TGTGCCAGCAGCTTGTTGACACCGGGTGTCCTGACTTTC.